Following are 24 T cell receptor beta chains from one sample sequenced in a study of shared T cell receptors in the human thymus. TCRdb's table, derived via immunoSEQ multiplex PCR, lists solely in-frame clones and lacks some. Of 450,000 to 650,000 clones listed, around three quarters are singletons. This sample also belongs to another study, concerning human thymus T cells.

Sequenced input: thymocytes. These receptors all come from a boy under two years old with a congenital heart defect.

The chain combines TRBV28 with TRBJ1-5; 8 nucleotides align to TRBD1. Germline CDR1 and CDR2: MDHEN and SYDVKM. J lost 7 bases, V lost 5 bases, and 7 bases had no gene match. The CDR3 length is 14 residues. CDR3 residues: CASSADRVVQPQHF. In nucleotides, the CDR3 is TGTGCCAGCAGTGCGGACAGGGTGGTGCAGCCCCAGCATTTT.

The chain couples TRBV4-3 to TRBJ2-1, with 10 bases fitting TRBD2. V was clipped by 6 bases and J by 0 bases; unmatched bases: 8. Per germline, CDR1 LGHNA and CDR2 YSLEER. There are 17 residues in the CDR3. The chain's CDR3 is CASSLVSGRASYNEQFF. CDR3 DNA sequence: TGCGCCAGCAGTCTTGTCAGCGGGAGGGCCTCCTACAATGAGCAGTTCTTC.

The genes are TRBV6-1 and TRBJ2-7; D unclear. CDR1 and CDR2 (germline): MNHNS, SASEGT. The CDR3 contains 14 residues. Trimming pared 5 bases from V and 3 bases from J, leaving 14 bases between. The CDR3 nucleotides read TGTGCCAGCAGTTCATTGCGAGACTGCTACGAGCAGTACTTC. It translates to CASSSLRDCYEQYF.

The genes are TRBV5-4 and TRBJ2-1, with D perhaps TRBD1 (5 bases). CDR3 length: 14 residues. The V and J ends lost 3 bases and 4 bases respectively, with 11 bases between them. Germline V CDR1 and CDR2: SGHNT, YYREEE (reference sequence). CDR3: CASSSEKGYNEQFF. The CDR3 DNA follows: TGTGCCAGCAGCTCCGAGAAGGGGTACAATGAGCAGTTCTTC.

The rearrangement joins TRBV6-5 to TRBJ1-1, with 8 bases identical to TRBD1. From germline, CDR1 is MNHEY and CDR2 SVGAGI. CDR3 size: 14 residues. CDR3 sequence reads: CATRTGSMDTEAFF. The CDR3 region has the DNA TGTGCTACGCGGACAGGGTCAATGGACACTGAAGCTTTCTTT.

This chain uses TRBV2 with TRBJ1-1; no clear D. Germline loops: CDR1 SNHLY, CDR2 FYNNEI. V dropped 3 bases and J dropped 1 base, with 15 bases sitting between them. This CDR3 has 16 amino acids. The CDR3 nucleotides read TGTGCCAGCAGTGAGGATTATCTCGCGGGGAACACTGAAGCTTTCTTT. It encodes CASSEDYLAGNTEAFF. The full variable domain, in which reference TRBV2 and TRBJ1-1 provide the parts outside the CDR3, is EPEVTQTPSHQVTQMGQEVILRCVPISNHLYFYWYRQILGQKVEFLVSFYNNEISEKSEIFDDQFSVERPDGSNFTLKIRSTKLEDSAMYFCASSEDYLAGNTEAFFGQGTRLTVV.

The sample holds a few counts of this clone. The chain joins TRBV1 to TRBJ2-7; the table's D gene call, TRBD2, was not cross checked with the DNA. TRBV1 is deemed a pseudogene. This CDR3 comprises 16 residues. CDR3 loop: CTSSQDWSSGRWEQYF. The CDR3 nucleotides read TGCACCAGCAGCCAAGATTGGTCTAGCGGGAGGTGGGAGCAGTACTTC.

The gene calls are TRBV30 and TRBJ2-4; 7 nucleotides line up with TRBD2. Per germline, CDR1 GTSNPN and CDR2 SVGIG (reference sequence). V was clipped by 4 bases and J by 3 bases; unmatched bases: 9. The CDR3 extends over 15 amino acids. CDR3 sequence reads: CAWNTSVSSKNIQYF. Here the CDR3 DNA reads TGTGCCTGGAACACTAGCGTTTCAAGCAAAAACATTCAGTACTTC.

The chain couples TRBV5-4 to TRBJ2-7, with 13 bases identical to TRBD2. Germline V CDR1 and CDR2: SGHNT, YYREEE (reference sequence). Losses at the gene ends were 2 bases for V and 2 bases for J; bases not matched to a gene: 4. This CDR3 contains 16 residues. DNA of the CDR3: TGTGCCAGCAGCTTCGGACTAGCGGGGGATACCTACGAGCAGTACTTC. Translating it yields CASSFGLAGDTYEQYF.

This clone came up a few times. The chain recombines TRBV5-4 with TRBJ2-7; a weak D match, TRBD1 (5 bases). The germline V gene encodes CDR1 SGHNT and CDR2 YYREEE (reference sequence). V shed 1 base and J shed 0 bases, with 20 bases lying between them. The CDR3 runs 18 residues. CDR3 in DNA: TGTGCCAGCAGCTTGTCGCCAGGGTCCATCCCAAGCTCCTACGAGCAGTACTTC. It translates to CASSLSPGSIPSSYEQYF.

CDR3 region: CASRGEKYRTGSYEQYF. The CDR3 DNA follows: TGTGCCAGCAGGGGGGAGAAGTATAGGACAGGGTCCTACGAGCAGTACTTC. V and J are TRBV27 and TRBJ2-7; 8 bases align to TRBD1. The V segment lost 6 bases and the J segment 1 base; nucleotides outside the gene matches: 14. The CDR3 has 17 residues. Per germline, CDR1 MNHEY and CDR2 SMNVEV (reference sequence).

The CDR3 bases are TGCGCCAGCAGCCATAGCAGACTAGCGGAGCAAGAGACCCAGTACTTC. It specifies CASSHSRLAEQETQYF. The chain has TRBV5-1 and TRBJ2-5; 9 positions match TRBD2. The germline gives CDR1 SGHRS, CDR2 YFSETQ. The CDR3 length is 16 residues. The trim removed 4 bases at V and 2 bases at J, leaving 9 bases unmatched.

There are a few counts of this clone. J is TRBJ2-7 and V is TRBV19; 12 bases agree with TRBD1. The CDR3 contains 14 residues. CDR1 and CDR2 from the germline V gene are LNHDA and SQIVND (reference sequence). The V gene end was trimmed by 8 bases and the J gene end by 6 bases; junction bases not matched to a gene: 8. The CDR3 spells CASCPGQGACEQYF. CDR3 nucleotide sequence: TGTGCCAGTTGCCCGGGACAGGGGGCGTGCGAGCAGTACTTC.

The chain recombines TRBV7-6 with TRBJ2-2; D unclear. Trimming took off 1 base at V and 6 bases at J, with 18 bases between the two ends. The CDR3 is 17 amino acids. Germline assignment: CDR1 SGHVS and CDR2 FNYEAQ. The CDR3 DNA reads TGTGCCAGCAGCTTAGGCGGAAACAACTATAACCCCGGGGAGCTGTTTTTT. The encoded protein is CASSLGGNNYNPGELFF.

This chain links TRBV2 with TRBJ2-1; perhaps TRBD2 as D (5 bases). Germline V gene data show CDR1 as SNHLY and CDR2 as FYNNEI. V was pared by 11 bases and J by 0 bases, with 14 bases between. This CDR3 comprises 14 residues. The CDR3: CAGLNGVSYNEQFF. The CDR3 nucleotides read TGTGCCGGCCTGAACGGGGTCTCCTACAATGAGCAGTTCTTC.

V and J are TRBV6-5 and TRBJ1-4, with D perhaps matching TRBD1 (6 bases). CDR1 MNHEY and CDR2 SVGAGI come from the germline V gene. The CDR3 has 14 residues. Trimming left V 5 bases short and J 6 bases short, with 13 bases between. The CDR3 nucleotides are TGTGCCAGCAGTCCGGGACATGAGGATGAAAAACTGTTTTTT. Its translation is CASSPGHEDEKLFF.

V usage is TRBV5-5 and J usage is TRBJ1-1; D is undetermined. The V gene's germline CDR1 is SGHKS and CDR2 YYEKEE (reference sequence). This CDR3 comprises 15 residues. Trimming left V 2 bases short and J 0 bases short, with 11 bases between. The CDR3 bases are TGTGCCAGCAGCTTCGATGCGGGAATGAACACTGAAGCTTTCTTT. This translates into CASSFDAGMNTEAFF.

This rearrangement joins TRBV30 to TRBJ2-1; the match to TRBD2 covers 10 bases. In germline, CDR1 is GTSNPN, CDR2 SVGIG (reference sequence). Unmatched junction bases numbered 5, after V lost 0 bases and J lost 6 bases. This CDR3 spans 15 amino acids. The CDR3 DNA reads as TGTGCCTGGAGTGTACCAGCGGGAGGGTTCAATGAGCAGTTCTTC. Translation: CAWSVPAGGFNEQFF.

The rearrangement joins TRBV5-6 to TRBJ2-7; 15 bases map to TRBD2. Germline trimming cut 4 bases from V and 0 bases from J; bases unmatched to any gene: 11. Germline V gives CDR1 SGHDT, CDR2 YYEEEE. This CDR3 region has 19 residues. This chain's CDR3 is CASSTTGTSGRWNSYEQYF. In DNA, the CDR3 is TGTGCCAGCAGCACGACCGGGACTAGCGGGAGGTGGAACTCCTACGAGCAGTACTTC.

J is TRBJ2-1 and V is TRBV27; 9 bases map to TRBD2. The germline V gene encodes CDR1 MNHEY and CDR2 SMNVEV (reference sequence). The V segment lost 2 bases and the J segment 6 bases; nucleotides outside the gene matches: 14. The CDR3 sequence is 18 residues long. The CDR3 bases are TGTGCCAGCAGTTTAGAACCCCCGGGACTAGCATGGGGCAATGAGCAGTTCTTC. Translation gives CASSLEPPGLAWGNEQFF.

This clone has more than one count but fewer than ten. V and J are TRBV15 and TRBJ1-1, with 9 bases aligning to TRBD1. Germline loops: CDR1 LNHNV, CDR2 YYDKDF (reference sequence). This CDR3 is 13 amino acids long. J gave up 5 bases and V 8 bases, and 6 bases lay outside the gene matches. CDR3 sequence (DNA): TGTGCCACCTCCCGGGACAGGGTTACTGAAGCTTTCTTT. It yields the protein CATSRDRVTEAFF.

This clone was counted only a few times. CDR3 protein: CASSHQGDRTDQPQHF. CDR3 DNA: TGTGCCAGCAGTCACCAAGGGGACAGGACTGATCAGCCCCAGCATTTT. This chain joins TRBV27 and TRBJ1-5, with 8 bases fitting TRBD1. After removal of 5 bases from V and 5 bases from J, the junction contained 11 bases not matched to a gene. The CDR3 has 16 amino acids. Looked up from germline, CDR1 is MNHEY and CDR2 is SMNVEV (reference sequence).

This rearrangement joins TRBV7-9 to TRBJ2-1; TRBD1 might be the D (6 bases). CDR1 is SEHNR, CDR2 FQNEAQ, per germline (reference sequence). V shed 6 bases and J shed 6 bases, with 9 bases lying between them. The CDR3 covers 12 residues. The CDR3 sequence: CASRTGLNEQFF. The CDR3 DNA sequence: TGTGCCAGCAGAACAGGGCTCAATGAGCAGTTCTTC. Full variable domain (remainder filled in from reference TRBV7-9 and TRBJ2-1): DTGVSQNPRHKITKRGQNVTFRCDPISEHNRLYWYRQTLGQGPEFLTYFQNEAQLEKSRLLSDRFSAERPKGSFSTLEIQRTEQGDSAMYLCASRTGLNEQFFGPGTRLTVL.

The V call is TRBV27, the J call TRBJ1-1; 8 bases are shared with TRBD1. The CDR3 runs to 14 residues. Trimming took 2 bases from V and 7 from J; bases not matched to a gene: 6. Germline values: CDR1 MNHEY, CDR2 SMNVEV (reference sequence). CDR3 sequence reads: CASSLPTGGNEAFF. The DNA for the CDR3 is TGTGCCAGCAGTTTACCCACAGGGGGTAATGAAGCTTTCTTT.